The 14 T cell receptor beta chains in this list originate from one sample, sequenced in a study of control samples from healthy donors and cancer patients. The method was immunoSEQ multiplex PCR; TCRdb's version includes in-frame clones alone and lacks a portion of them. The sample yields under 140,000 clones, more than 75% seen once. Sample: PBMCs. The receptors come from a woman in her sixties with lung cancer.

A single count supports this clone. The V call is TRBV21-1, the J call TRBJ1-2. TRBV21-1 is flagged as a pseudogene. The CDR3 spans 17 residues. As DNA, the CDR3 is TGTGCCAGCAGGGCGAAACAAAGGGAGGGAGCTAACTATGGCTACACCTTC. This codes for CASRAKQREGANYGYTF.

CDR3 loop: CSASGTSGNTDTQYF. The CDR3 DNA is TGCAGCGCCTCCGGGACTAGCGGAAACACAGATACGCAGTATTTT. The chain couples TRBV29-1 to TRBJ2-3; the match to TRBD2 covers 11 bases. The CDR3 sequence is 15 residues long. V shed 7 bases, J shed 2 bases, and the junction held 8 bases outside the gene matches. CDR1 is SQVTM and CDR2 is ANQGSEA in the germline V gene.

This chain links TRBV18 with TRBJ2-1; 8 bases are a match to TRBD2. Germline CDR1 and CDR2: KGHSH and LQKENI. The CDR3 sequence is 13 residues long. J lost 9 bases, V lost 1 base, and 2 bases had no gene match. The CDR3 loop is CASSPQRESEQFF. The DNA for the CDR3 is TGTGCCAGCTCACCACAGCGGGAGAGTGAGCAGTTCTTC. The full variable domain, rest sourced from reference TRBV18 and TRBJ2-1, is NAGVMQNPRHLVRRRGQEARLRCSPMKGHSHVYWYRQLPEEGLKFMVYLQKENIIDESGMPKERFSAEFPKEGPSILRIQQVVRGDSAAYFCASSPQRESEQFFGPGTRLTVL.

The V gene is TRBV2, the J gene TRBJ2-3; the match to TRBD2 covers 11 bases. The germline V gene encodes CDR1 SNHLY and CDR2 FYNNEI. The CDR3 contains 16 residues. Trimming cost V 1 base and J 2 bases; bases outside gene matches: 2. The CDR3 protein is CASSEDSGGATDTQYF. Written as DNA, the CDR3 is TGTGCCAGCAGTGAAGATAGCGGGGGGGCCACAGATACGCAGTATTTT.

This sequence joins TRBV19 and TRBJ1-5, with TRBD1 as a possible D gene (5 bases). The germline gives CDR1 LNHDA, CDR2 SQIVND (reference sequence). V lost 6 bases and J lost 0, with 12 bases in between. The CDR3 is 15 residues long. The CDR3, as DNA: TGTGCCAGTAGCCAGGGTTGGGATAGCAATCAGCCCCAGCATTTT. Encoded protein: CASSQGWDSNQPQHF.

To note about this clone: The same CDR3 also results from other DNA sequences found in this sample. The gene calls are TRBV18 and TRBJ1-5, with TRBD1 matching 7 bases. Trimming at V came to 2 bases and at J to 2 bases, leaving 0 bases not matched to a gene. Germline V gene sequence: CDR1 KGHSH, CDR2 LQKENI. This CDR3 is 14 amino acids long. CDR3 bases: TGTGCCAGCTCACCAGGACAGGGCAATCAGCCCCAGCATTTT. Its translation is CASSPGQGNQPQHF.

The chain carries TRBV25-1 and TRBJ1-4; the D is unclear. CDR1 and CDR2 from the germline V gene are MGHDK and SYGVNS. Trimming cost V 4 bases and J 1 base, with 10 bases left between them. The CDR3 has 15 residues. The CDR3 region is CASSVHRGTNEKLFF. For the CDR3, the DNA is TGTGCCAGCAGTGTCCACCGGGGAACTAATGAAAAACTGTTTTTT.

The CDR3 DNA is TGTGCCAGCAGCGTAGGATTTACGGGGGGAGTGGTAGAGACCCAGTACTTC. Translation gives CASSVGFTGGVVETQYF. V gene TRBV9 combines with J gene TRBJ2-5, with 7 bases that match TRBD2. Losses at the gene ends were 0 bases for V and 4 bases for J; bases not matched to a gene: 12. Germline CDR1 SGDLS, CDR2 YYNGEE. CDR3 size: 17 residues. Filled out from reference TRBV9 and TRBJ2-5, the complete variable domain reads DSGVTQTPKHLITATGQRVTLRCSPRSGDLSVYWYQQSLDQGLQFLIQYYNGEERAKGNILERFSAQQFPDLHSELNLSSLELGDSALYFCASSVGFTGGVVETQYFGPGTRLLVL.

The chain uses TRBV5-4 and TRBJ1-1; D unresolved. The CDR3 length is 13 residues. V gave up 2 bases and J gave up 1 base, with 6 bases separating them. The germline V gene encodes CDR1 SGHNT and CDR2 YYREEE (reference sequence). CDR3 residues: CASSLDQNTEAFF. As DNA, the CDR3 is TGTGCCAGCAGCTTAGACCAGAACACTGAAGCTTTCTTT.

This clone was seen just once. The chain carries TRBV6-6 and TRBJ2-5; 7 positions agree with TRBD2. Germline lookup yields CDR1 MNHNY and CDR2 SVGAGI (reference sequence). This CDR3 has 16 residues. J was trimmed by 4 bases and V by 5 bases; bases with no gene match: 13. The CDR3, as DNA: TGTGCCAGCAGTCCTTCCCTGAGCGGGGACTCAGAGACCCAGTACTTC. Translated: CASSPSLSGDSETQYF.

V gene TRBV28 combines with J gene TRBJ2-7; D may correspond to TRBD1 or TRBD2 (5 bases each). V lost 7 bases and J lost 1, with 17 bases in between. The CDR3 is 15 amino acids. Germline loops: CDR1 MDHEN, CDR2 SYDVKM. DNA for the CDR3: TGTGCCAGCAAGGAGACTTCGGGGACGTCCTACGAGCAGTACTTC. It is translated as CASKETSGTSYEQYF.

This chain uses TRBV6-5 with TRBJ1-4, with TRBD1 as a possible D gene (5 bases). The CDR3 has 15 residues. V shed 2 bases and J shed 6 bases, with 13 bases lying between them. Germline assignment: CDR1 MNHEY and CDR2 SVGAGI. DNA of the CDR3: TGTGCCAGCAGTTACGGGGGTGGCGCCGATGAAAAACTGTTTTTT. Its protein is CASSYGGGADEKLFF.

In nucleotides, the CDR3 is TGCGCCAGCAGCTTGGCCGACGCGGGGGAAGCTTTCTTT. This sequence encodes CASSLADAGEAFF. The gene calls are TRBV5-1 and TRBJ1-1; the D is unclear. V was trimmed by 0 bases and J by 8 bases, leaving 11 bases between them. Germline V gene data show CDR1 as SGHRS and CDR2 as YFSETQ. The CDR3 has 13 amino acids.

The rearrangement links TRBV29-1 to TRBJ1-1; the D gene is possibly TRBD1 (6 bases). V was shortened by 6 bases and J by 3 bases, with 17 bases between the two germline ends. The CDR3 loop spans 14 amino acids. The germline V gene encodes CDR1 SQVTM and CDR2 ANQGSEA. The CDR3 protein is CSVSRQVGYTEAFF. CDR3 DNA sequence: TGCAGCGTCTCAAGACAGGTAGGGTACACTGAAGCTTTCTTT.